The entry below describes one TCR beta chain. Its cognate antigen is unknown. The time point was: week 23, last vaccination. Each dose delivered 300 ug of mutant IDH1 20-mer peptide subcutaneously with imiquimod. CDR3 length: 12 residues. The germline CDR1 and CDR2 sequences are SNHLY and FYNNEI. V trimming: 9 bases; J trimming: 6 bases; junction bases outside the gene matches: 7. The data stem from a study of a mutant IDH1 vaccine in newly diagnosed glioma. Libraries were prepared by immunoSEQ multiplex PCR; TCRdb keeps only in-frame clonotypes and omits some of them. The repertoire holds 50,000 to 60,000 clones, with over 70% as singletons.

The rearrangement joins TRBV2 to TRBJ2-7; TRBD1 matches 8 bases. The sample consisted of PBMCs, taken from a glioma patient whose treatment included an IDH1 peptide vaccine. The clonotype originates from a man aged 40-55 years with glioma. The chain's CDR3 is CASTGQGGEQYF. As DNA, the CDR3 is TGTGCCAGTACAGGACAGGGAGGCGAGCAGTACTTC.